This T cell receptor (beta chain) derives from a study of blood T cell repertoires in COVID-19. Study-wide context: COVID-19 samples from acute and convalescent phases originated in the United States, Italy and Spain. PBMCs, B-cell-depleted T cells, or T cells were the source of the cDNA or gDNA that made up the material.

Germline V gene sequence: CDR1 MNHNY, CDR2 SVGAGI (reference sequence). Trimming removed 5 bases at V and 0 bases at J, with 8 bases between. This CDR3 contains 13 residues. As originally analysed: Estimated nucleated cell counts came from reference gene primer amplification. TCRdb's table, derived via immunoSEQ multiplex PCR, lists solely in-frame clones and lacks some. V and J calls and clone size follow that table, whereas D and trimming were derived from the DNA. The data contain 110,000 or so clones, around 85% of them singletons. The origin of this receptor is a human donor in a cohort sampled during active COVID-19. Sequencing was done on a sample of peripheral blood. The chain has TRBV6-6 and TRBJ2-7; D ambiguous. CDR3 sequence (DNA): TGTGCCAGCAGTCCGGAGAGCTCCTACGAGCAGTACTTC. As protein: CASSPESSYEQYF.